This T cell receptor beta chain was found in a study of blood T cell repertoires in COVID-19. Study context: Nucleic acid was either cDNA or gDNA, and it came from T cells, B-cell-depleted T cells, or PBMCs.

V shed 6 bases, J shed 7 bases, and the junction held 4 bases outside the gene matches. This CDR3 region has 12 residues. Germline V CDR1 and CDR2: SNHLY, FYNNEI. Method: immunoSEQ multiplex PCR; TCRdb's copy keeps in-frame clones and lacks some. The top ten hold roughly 0.25% of the sample, which has over 600,000 clones, 75% to 90% seen once. This receptor was obtained from a woman aged 18-30 years with acute or convalescent COVID-19. V gene TRBV2 combines with J gene TRBJ2-7; 9 bases fit TRBD1. Sequencing was performed on peripheral blood. CDR3 in amino acids: CASSPQGAEQYF. The CDR3 DNA sequence: TGTGCCAGCAGCCCACAGGGGGCGGAGCAGTACTTC.